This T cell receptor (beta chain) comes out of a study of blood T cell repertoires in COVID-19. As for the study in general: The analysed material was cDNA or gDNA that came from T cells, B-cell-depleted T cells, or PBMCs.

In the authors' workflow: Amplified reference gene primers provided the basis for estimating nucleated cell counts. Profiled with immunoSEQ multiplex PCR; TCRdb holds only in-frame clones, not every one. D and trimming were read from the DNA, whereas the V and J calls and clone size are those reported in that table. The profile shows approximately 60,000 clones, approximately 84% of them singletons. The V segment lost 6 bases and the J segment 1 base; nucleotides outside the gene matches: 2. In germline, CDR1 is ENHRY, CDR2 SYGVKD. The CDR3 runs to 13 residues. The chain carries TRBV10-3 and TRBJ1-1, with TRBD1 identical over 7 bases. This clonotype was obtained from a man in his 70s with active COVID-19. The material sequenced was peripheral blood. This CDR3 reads CAISRTGNTEAFF. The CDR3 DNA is TGTGCCATCAGCCGGACAGGGAACACTGAAGCTTTCTTT.